This T cell receptor beta chain was identified in a study of CD8 T cells in ankylosing spondylitis. Findings and limits, study-wide: Disease-linked clones displayed a CD8+ phenotype and appeared relatively rarely in peripheral blood. Characteristic of ankylosing spondylitis blood, it appeared, was a TCR beta motif comprising about eight highly homologous variants.

CDR1 is DFQATT and CDR2 is SNEGSKA in the germline V gene (reference sequence). The CDR3 sequence is 15 residues long. V shed 5 bases and J shed 1 base, with 16 bases lying between them. Molecular-barcoded quantitative 5'-RACE produced these TCR beta libraries. TCRdb passed the 5' RACE reads through MiXCR, listing each CDR3 protein once. The sample comprises roughly 250,000 distinct CDR3 sequences, over 9.5% of which are singletons, and 2.6% rests with the top ten. This clonotype came up many times. The antigen is undetermined. Sequencing was carried out using blood, either unsorted or a sorted T cell fraction (not recorded which). The clonotype comes from a male donor with ankylosing spondylitis or in good health (not recorded which). The rearrangement joins TRBV20-1 to TRBJ2-3; maybe TRBD2 (7 bases). CDR3 protein: CSAFGGRGGTDTQYF. The CDR3 coding sequence is TGCAGTGCTTTCGGGGGGCGTGGCGGCACAGATACGCAGTATTTT.